This T cell receptor beta chain emerged from a study of molecular identifiers for immune sequencing clone quantification. Sorting defined naive CD8 T cells as CD8+CD4-CCR7+CD45RA+. This clonotype turned up a few times. It may be a read error: a sequence one base away is much more abundant. Listed TCR primers and previously described methods were used for bulk TCR libraries. TCRdb re-called the PCR reads with MiXCR, one entry per CDR3 protein. The table has some 320,000 distinct CDR3 sequences, 20% to 25% seen once. The CDR3 sequence is 16 residues long. The germline CDR1 and CDR2 sequences are SGHRS and YFSETQ. Losses at the gene ends were 0 bases for V and 5 bases for J; bases not matched to a gene: 6.

This receptor was obtained from a human donor in good health. Some libraries in this study had Jurkat cell RNA spiked in. Sequencing used naive CD8+ T cells from blood, with Jurkat cell RNA spiked in. Subset meaning: FACS-sorted CD8+CD4-CCR7+CD45RA+ naive T cells. The V gene is TRBV5-1, the J gene TRBJ2-7, with TRBD1 identical over 12 bases. CDR3 in amino acids: CASSLDGTGGTDEQYF. The CDR3 DNA sequence: TGCGCCAGCAGCTTGGACGGGACAGGGGGCACAGACGAGCAGTACTTC.